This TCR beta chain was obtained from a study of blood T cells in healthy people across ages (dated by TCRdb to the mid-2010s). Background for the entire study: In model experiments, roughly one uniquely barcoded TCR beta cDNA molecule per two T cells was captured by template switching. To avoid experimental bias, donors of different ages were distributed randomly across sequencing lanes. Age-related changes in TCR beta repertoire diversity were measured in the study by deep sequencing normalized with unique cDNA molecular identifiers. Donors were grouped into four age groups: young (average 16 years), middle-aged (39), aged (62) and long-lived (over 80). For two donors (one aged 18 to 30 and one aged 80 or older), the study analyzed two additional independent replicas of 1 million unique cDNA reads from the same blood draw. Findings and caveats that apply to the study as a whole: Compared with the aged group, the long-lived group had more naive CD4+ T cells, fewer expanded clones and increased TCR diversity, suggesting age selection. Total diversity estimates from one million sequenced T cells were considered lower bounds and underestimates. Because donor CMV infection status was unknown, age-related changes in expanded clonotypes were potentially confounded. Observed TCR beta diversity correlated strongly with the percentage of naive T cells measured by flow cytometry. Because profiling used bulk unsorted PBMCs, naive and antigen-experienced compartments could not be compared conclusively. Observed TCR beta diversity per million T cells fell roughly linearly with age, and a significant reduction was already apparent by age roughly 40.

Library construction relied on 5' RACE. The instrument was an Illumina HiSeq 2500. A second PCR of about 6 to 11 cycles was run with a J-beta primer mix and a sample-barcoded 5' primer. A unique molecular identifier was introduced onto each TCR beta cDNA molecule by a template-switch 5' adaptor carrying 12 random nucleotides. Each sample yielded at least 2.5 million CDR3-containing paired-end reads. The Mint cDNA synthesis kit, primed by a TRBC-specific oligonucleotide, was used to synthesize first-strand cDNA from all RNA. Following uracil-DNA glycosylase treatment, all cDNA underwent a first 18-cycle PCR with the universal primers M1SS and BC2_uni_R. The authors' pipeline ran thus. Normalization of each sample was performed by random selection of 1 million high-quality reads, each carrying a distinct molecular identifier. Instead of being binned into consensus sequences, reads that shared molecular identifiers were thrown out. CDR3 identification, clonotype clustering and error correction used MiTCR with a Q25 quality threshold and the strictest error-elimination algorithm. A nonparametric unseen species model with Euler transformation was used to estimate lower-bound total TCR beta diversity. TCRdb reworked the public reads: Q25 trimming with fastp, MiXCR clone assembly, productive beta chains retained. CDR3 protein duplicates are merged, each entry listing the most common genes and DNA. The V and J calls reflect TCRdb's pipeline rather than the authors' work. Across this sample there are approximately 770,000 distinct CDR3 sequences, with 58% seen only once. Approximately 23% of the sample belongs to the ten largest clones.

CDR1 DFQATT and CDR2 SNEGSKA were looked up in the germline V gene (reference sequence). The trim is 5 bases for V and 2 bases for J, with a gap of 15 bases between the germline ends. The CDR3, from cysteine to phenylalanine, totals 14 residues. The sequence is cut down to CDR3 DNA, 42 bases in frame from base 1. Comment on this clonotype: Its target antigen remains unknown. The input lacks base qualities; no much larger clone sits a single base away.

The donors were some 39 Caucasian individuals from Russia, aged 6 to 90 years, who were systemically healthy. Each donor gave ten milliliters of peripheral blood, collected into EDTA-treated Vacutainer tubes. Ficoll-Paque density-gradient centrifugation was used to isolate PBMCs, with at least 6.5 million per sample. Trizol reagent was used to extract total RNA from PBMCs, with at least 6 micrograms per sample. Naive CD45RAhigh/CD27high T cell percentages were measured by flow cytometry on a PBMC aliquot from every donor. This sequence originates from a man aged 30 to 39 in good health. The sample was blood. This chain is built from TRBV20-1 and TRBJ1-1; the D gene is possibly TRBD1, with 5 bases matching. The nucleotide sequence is TGCAGTGCTCGGGGGGGGGACTTCAACACTGAAGCTTTCTTT. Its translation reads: CSARGGDFNTEAFF.